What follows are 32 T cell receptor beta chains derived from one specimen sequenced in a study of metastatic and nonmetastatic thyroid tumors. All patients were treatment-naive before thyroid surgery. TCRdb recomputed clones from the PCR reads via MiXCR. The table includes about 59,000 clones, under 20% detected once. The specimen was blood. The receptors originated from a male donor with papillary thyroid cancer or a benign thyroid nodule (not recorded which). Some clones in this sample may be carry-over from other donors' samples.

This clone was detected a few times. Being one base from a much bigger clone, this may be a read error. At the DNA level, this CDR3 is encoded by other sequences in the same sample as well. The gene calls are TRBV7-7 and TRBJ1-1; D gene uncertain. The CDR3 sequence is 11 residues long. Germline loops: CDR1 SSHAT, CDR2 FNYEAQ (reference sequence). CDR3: CAVLTPTAAFF. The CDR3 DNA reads TGTGCCGTTTTGACTCCAACTGCAGCTTTCTTT.

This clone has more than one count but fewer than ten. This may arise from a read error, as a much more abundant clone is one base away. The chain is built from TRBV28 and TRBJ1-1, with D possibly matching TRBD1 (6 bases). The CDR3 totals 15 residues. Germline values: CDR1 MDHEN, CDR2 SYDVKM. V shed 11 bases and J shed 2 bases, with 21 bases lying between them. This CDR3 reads CAAISSGTYNTEAFF. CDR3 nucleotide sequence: TGTGCCGCCATCAGTTCCGGGACATACAACACTGAAGCTTTCTTT.

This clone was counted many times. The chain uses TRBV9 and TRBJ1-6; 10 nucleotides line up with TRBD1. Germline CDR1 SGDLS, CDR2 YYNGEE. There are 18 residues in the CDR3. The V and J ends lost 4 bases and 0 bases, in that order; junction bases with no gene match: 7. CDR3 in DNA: TGTGCCAGCAGCCAGGGACAGGGGCGGAGCTCCTATAATTCACCCCTCCACTTT. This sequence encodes CASSQGQGRSSYNSPLHF.

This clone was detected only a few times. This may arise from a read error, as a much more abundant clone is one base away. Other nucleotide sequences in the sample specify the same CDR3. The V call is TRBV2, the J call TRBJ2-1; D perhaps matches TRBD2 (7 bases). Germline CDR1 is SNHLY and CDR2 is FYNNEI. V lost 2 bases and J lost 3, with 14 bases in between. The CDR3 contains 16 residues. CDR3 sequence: CASSERGRGGYNEQFF. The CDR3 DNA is TGTGCCAGCAGTGAAAGGGGGAGGGGTGGCTACAATGAGCAGTTCTTC.

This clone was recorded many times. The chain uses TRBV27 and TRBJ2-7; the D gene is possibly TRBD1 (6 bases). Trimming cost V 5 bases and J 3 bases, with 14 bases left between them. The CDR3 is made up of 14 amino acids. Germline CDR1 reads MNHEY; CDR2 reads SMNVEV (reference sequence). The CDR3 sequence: CASSPSATGYEQYV. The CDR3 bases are TGTGCCAGCAGTCCTTCCGCGACAGGCTACGAGCAGTACGTC.

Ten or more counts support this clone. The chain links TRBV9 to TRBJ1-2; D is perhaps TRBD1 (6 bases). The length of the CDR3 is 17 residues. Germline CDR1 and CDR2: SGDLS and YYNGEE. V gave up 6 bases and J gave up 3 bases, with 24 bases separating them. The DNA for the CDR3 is TGTGCCAGCACCCAGGGTCTACAGGGTCCCCCTGACTATGGCTACACCTTC. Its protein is CASTQGLQGPPDYGYTF.

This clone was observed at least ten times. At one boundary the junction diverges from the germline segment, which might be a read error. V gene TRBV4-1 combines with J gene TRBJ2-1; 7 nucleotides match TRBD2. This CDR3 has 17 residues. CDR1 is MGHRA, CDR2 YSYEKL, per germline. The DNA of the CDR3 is TGCGCCAGCAGCTTTTCCTCCACGGGGGGTGCCTACAATGAGCGGTTCTTC. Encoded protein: CASSFSSTGGAYNERFF.

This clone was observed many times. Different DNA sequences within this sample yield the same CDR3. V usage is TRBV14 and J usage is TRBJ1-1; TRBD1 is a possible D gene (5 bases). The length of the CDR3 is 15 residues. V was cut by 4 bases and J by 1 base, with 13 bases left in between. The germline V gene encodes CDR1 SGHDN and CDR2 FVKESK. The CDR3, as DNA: TGTGCCAGCAGCCCTACTATTACAGGGAACACTGAAGCTTTCTTT. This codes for CASSPTITGNTEAFF.

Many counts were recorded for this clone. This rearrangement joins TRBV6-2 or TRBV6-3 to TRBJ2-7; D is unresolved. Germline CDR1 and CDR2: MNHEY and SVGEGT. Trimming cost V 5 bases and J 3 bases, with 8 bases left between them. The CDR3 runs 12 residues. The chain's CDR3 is CASSATFYEQYV. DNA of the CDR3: TGTGCCAGCAGTGCGACTTTCTACGAGCAGTACGTC.

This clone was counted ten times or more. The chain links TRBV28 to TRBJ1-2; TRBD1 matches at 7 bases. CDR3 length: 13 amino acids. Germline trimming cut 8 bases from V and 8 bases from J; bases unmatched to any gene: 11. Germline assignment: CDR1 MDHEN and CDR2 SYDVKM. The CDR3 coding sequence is TGTGCCAGCGACAGGGCGACCTTAGGGGGCTACACCTTC. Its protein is CASDRATLGGYTF.

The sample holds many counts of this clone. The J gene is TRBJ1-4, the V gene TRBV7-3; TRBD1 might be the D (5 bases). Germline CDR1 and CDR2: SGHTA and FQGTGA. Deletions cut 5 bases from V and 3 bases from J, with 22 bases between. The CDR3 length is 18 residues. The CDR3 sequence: CASSTHDRTFFPNEKLFF. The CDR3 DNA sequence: TGTGCCAGCAGCACCCACGATCGGACATTTTTCCCTAATGAAAAACTGTTTTTT.

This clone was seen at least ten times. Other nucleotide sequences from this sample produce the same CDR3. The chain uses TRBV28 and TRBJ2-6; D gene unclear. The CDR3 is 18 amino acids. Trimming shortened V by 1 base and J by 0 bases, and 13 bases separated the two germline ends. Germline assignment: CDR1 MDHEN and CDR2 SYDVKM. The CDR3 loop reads CASSLYGVPDSGANVLTF. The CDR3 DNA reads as TGTGCCAGCAGTTTATATGGTGTCCCCGACTCTGGGGCCAACGTCCTGACTTTC.

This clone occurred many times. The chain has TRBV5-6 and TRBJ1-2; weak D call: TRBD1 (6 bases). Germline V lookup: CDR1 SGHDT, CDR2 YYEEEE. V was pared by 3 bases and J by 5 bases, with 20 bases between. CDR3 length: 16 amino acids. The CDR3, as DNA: TGTGCCAGCAGCTCACTATCTGACAGGCTGGGGTATGGCTACACCTTC. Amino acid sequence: CASSSLSDRLGYGYTF.

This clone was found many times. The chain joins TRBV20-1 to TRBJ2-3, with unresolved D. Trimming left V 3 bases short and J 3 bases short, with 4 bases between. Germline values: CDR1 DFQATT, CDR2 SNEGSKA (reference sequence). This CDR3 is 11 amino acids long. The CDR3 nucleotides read TGCAGTGCTAGGAAGACAGATACGCAGTATTTT. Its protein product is CSARKTDTQYF.

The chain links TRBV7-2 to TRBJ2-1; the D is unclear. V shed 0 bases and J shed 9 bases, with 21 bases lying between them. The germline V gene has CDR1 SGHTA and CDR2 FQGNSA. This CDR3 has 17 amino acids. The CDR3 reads CASSLAVGSRGIVEQFF. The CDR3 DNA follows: TGTGCCAGCAGCTTAGCGGTCGGTAGCCGTGGCATCGTTGAGCAGTTCTTC.

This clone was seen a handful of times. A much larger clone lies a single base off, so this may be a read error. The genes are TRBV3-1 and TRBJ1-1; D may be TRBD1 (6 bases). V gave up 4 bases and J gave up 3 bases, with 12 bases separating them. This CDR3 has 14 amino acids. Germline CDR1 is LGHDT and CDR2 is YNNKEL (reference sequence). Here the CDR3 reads CASSLGQRYTEAFF. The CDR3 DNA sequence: TGTGCCAGCAGCCTAGGACAGAGGTACACTGAAGCTTTCTTT.

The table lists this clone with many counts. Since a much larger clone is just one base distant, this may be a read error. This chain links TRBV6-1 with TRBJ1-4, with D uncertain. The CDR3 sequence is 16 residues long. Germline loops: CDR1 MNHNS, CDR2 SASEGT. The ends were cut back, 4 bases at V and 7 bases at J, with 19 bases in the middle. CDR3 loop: CASSVGFWAVREKLFF. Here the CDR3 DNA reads TGTGCCAGCAGTGTGGGGTTCTGGGCGGTGCGTGAAAAACTGTTTTTT.

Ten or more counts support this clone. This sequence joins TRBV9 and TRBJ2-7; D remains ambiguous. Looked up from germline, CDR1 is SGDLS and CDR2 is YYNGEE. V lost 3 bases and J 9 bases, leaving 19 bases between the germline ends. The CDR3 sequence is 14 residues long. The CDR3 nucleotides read TGTGCCAGCAGCGGCAGTCTAAAAGGTGTTGGGCAGTACTTC. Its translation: CASSGSLKGVGQYF.

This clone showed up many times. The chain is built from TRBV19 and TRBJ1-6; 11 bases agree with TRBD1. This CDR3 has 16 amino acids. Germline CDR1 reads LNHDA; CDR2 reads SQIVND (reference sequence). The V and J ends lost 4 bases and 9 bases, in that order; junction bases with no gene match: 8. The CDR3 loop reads CASSTQAGTGGSPLHF. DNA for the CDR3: TGTGCCAGTAGTACCCAAGCCGGGACAGGGGGTTCACCCCTCCACTTT. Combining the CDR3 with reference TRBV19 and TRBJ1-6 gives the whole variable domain DGGITQSPKYLFRKEGQNVTLSCEQNLNHDAMYWYRQDPGQGLRLIYYSQIVNDFQKGDIAEGYSVSREKKESFPLTVTSAQKNPTAFYLCASSTQAGTGGSPLHFGNGTRLTVT.

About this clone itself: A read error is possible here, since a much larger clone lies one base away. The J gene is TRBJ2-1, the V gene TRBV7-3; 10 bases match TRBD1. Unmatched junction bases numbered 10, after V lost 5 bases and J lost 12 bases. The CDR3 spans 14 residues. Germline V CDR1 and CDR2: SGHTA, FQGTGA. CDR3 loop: CASSPGTGAGPQFF. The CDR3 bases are TGTGCCAGCAGCCCCGGGACAGGGGCGGGTCCGCAGTTCTTC.

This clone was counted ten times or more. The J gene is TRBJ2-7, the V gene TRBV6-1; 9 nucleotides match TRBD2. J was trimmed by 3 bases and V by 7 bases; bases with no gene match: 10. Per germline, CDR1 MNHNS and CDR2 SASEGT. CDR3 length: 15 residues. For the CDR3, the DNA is TGTGCCAGCAAACCAATAGCGGGGGTGAACTACGAGCAGTACTTC. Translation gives CASKPIAGVNYEQYF.

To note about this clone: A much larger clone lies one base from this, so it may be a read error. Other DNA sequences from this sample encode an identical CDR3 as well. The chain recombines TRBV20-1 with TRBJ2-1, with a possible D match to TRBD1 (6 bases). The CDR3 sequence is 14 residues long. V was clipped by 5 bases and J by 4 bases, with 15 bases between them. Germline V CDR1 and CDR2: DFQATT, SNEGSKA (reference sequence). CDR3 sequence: CSAQTGIGYNEQFF. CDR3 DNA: TGCAGTGCTCAGACAGGTATCGGGTACAATGAGCAGTTCTTC.

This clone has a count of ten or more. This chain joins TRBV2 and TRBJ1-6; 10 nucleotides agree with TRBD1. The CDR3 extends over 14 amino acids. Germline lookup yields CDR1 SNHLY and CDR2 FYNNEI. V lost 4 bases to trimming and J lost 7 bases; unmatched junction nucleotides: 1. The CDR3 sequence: CASSGQGANSPLHF. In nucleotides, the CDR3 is TGTGCCAGCAGTGGACAGGGGGCGAATTCACCCCTCCACTTT.

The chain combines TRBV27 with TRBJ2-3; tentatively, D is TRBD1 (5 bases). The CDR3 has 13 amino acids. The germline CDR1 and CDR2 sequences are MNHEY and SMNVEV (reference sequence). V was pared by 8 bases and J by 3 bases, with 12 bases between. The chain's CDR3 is CASGIQVTDTQYF. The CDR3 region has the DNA TGTGCCAGCGGAATACAGGTAACAGATACGCAGTATTTT.

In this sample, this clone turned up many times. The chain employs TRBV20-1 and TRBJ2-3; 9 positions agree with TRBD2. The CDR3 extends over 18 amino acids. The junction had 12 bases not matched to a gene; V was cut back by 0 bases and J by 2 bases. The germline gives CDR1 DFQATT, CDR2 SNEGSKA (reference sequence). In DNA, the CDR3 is TGCAGTGCTAGAGATCTTTGGACTAGCGAACCCGACACAGATACGCAGTATTTT. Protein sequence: CSARDLWTSEPDTDTQYF.

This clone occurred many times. The CDR3 sequence: CASSKTGVRQPQHF. CDR3 nucleotides: TGTGCCAGTAGCAAGACAGGGGTACGTCAGCCCCAGCATTTT. This chain connects TRBV19 to TRBJ1-5, with 8 bases aligning to TRBD1. The CDR3 sequence is 14 residues long. J was trimmed by 6 bases and V by 6 bases; bases with no gene match: 7. Germline CDR1 and CDR2: LNHDA and SQIVND (reference sequence). Full variable domain (outside the CDR3, taken from reference TRBV19 and TRBJ1-5): DGGITQSPKYLFRKEGQNVTLSCEQNLNHDAMYWYRQDPGQGLRLIYYSQIVNDFQKGDIAEGYSVSREKKESFPLTVTSAQKNPTAFYLCASSKTGVRQPQHFGDGTRLSIL.

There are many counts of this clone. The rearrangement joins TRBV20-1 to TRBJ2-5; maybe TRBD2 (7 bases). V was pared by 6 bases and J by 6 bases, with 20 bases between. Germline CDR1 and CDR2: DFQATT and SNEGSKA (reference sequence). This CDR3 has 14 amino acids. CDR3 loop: CSAREGQMFKTQYF. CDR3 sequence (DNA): TGCAGTGCCAGGGAGGGACAAATGTTCAAGACCCAGTACTTC.

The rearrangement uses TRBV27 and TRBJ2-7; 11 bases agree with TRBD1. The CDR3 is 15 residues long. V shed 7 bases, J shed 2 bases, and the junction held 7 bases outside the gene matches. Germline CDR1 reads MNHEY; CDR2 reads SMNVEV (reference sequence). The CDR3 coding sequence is TGTGCCAGCAACACCCGGGACAGGGGGACCTACGAGCAGTACTTC. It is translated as CASNTRDRGTYEQYF.

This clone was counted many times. The CDR3 protein is CASSLGRAPYSNQPQHF. CDR3 coding DNA: TGTGCCAGCAGCTTAGGCAGGGCCCCCTATAGCAATCAGCCCCAGCATTTT. This chain links TRBV7-6 with TRBJ1-5, with a weak D call TRBD1 (5 bases). Deletions cut 1 base from V and 0 bases from J, with 13 bases between. CDR3 length equals 17 residues. Per the germline V gene, CDR1 is SGHVS and CDR2 is FNYEAQ.

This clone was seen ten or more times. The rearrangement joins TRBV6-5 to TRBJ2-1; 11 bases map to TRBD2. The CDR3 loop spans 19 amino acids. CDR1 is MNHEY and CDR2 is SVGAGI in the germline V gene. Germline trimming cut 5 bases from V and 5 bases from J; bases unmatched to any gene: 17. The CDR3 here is CASSPWGLAEVLQDNEQFF. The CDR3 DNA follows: TGTGCCAGCAGTCCCTGGGGACTAGCGGAAGTACTACAAGACAATGAGCAGTTCTTC.

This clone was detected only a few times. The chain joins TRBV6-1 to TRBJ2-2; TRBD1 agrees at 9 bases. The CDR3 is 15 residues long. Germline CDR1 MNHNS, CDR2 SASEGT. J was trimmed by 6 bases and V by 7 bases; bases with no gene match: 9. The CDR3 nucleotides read TGTGCCAGCAATAATCACAGGGGGCGCCCCGGGGAGCTGTTTTTT. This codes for CASNNHRGRPGELFF.

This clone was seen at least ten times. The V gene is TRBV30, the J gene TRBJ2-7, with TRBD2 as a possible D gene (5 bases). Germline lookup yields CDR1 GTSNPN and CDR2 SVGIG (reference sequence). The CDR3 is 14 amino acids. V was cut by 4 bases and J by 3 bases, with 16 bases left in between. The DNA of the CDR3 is TGTGCCTGGAATCTACACGGACGGGACTACGAGCAGTACTTC. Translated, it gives CAWNLHGRDYEQYF. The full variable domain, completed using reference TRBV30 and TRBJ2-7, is SQTIHQWPATLVQPVGSPLSLECTVEGTSNPNLYWYRQAAGRGLQLLFYSVGIGQISSEVPQNLSASRPQDRQFILSSKKLLLSDSGFYLCAWNLHGRDYEQYFGPGTRLTVT.